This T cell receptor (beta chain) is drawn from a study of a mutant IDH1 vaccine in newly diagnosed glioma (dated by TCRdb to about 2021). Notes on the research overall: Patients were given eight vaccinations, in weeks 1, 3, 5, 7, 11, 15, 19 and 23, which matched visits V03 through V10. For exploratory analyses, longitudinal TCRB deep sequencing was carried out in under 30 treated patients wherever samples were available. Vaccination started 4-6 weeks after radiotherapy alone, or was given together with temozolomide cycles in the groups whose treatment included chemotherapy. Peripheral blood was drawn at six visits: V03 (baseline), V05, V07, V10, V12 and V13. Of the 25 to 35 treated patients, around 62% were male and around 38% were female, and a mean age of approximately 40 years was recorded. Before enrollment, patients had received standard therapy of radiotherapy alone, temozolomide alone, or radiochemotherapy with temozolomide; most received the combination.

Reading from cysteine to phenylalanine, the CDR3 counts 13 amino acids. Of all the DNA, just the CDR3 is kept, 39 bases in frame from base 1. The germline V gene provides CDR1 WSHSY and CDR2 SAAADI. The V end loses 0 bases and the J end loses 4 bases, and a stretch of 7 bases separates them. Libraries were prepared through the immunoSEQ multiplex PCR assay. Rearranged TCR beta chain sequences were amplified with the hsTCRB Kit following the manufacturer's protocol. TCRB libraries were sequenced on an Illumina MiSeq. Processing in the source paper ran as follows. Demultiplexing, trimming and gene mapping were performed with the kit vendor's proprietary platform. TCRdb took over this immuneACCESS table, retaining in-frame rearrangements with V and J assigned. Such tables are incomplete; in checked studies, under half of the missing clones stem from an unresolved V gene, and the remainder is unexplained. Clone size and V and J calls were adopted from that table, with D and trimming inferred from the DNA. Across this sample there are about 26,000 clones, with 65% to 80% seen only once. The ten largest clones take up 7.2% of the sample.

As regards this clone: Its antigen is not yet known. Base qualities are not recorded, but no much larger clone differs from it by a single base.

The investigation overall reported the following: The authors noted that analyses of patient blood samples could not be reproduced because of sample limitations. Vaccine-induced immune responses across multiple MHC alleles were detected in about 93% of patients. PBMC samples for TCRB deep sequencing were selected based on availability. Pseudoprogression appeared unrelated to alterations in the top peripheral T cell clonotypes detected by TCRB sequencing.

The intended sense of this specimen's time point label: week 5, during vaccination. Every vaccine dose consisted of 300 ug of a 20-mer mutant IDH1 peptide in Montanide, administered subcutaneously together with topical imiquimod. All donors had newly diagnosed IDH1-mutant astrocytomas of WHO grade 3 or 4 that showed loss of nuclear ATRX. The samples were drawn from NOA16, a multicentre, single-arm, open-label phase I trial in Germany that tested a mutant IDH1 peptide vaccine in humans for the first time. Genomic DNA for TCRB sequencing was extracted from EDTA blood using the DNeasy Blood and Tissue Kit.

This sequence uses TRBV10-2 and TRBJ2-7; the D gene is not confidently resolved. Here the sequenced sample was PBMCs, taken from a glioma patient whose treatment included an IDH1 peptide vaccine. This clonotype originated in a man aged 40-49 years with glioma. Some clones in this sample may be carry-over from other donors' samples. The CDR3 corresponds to CASSESTDYEQYF. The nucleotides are TGCGCCAGCAGTGAGTCTACAGATTACGAGCAGTACTTC.